Presented here are 17 T cell receptor beta chains from one specimen sequenced in a study of shared clonotypes between healthy human individuals. Produced via immunoSEQ multiplex PCR; TCRdb's table is partial and in-frame only. The table has some 700,000 clones, roughly 88% seen once. The sequencing sample was made of memory CD8+ T cells from PBMCs. Noted subset: CD45RO+ cells pooled with CCR7-negative TemRA cells. The receptors originated from a man younger than 35 in good health. Some clones in this sample may be carry-over from other donors' samples.

The V gene is TRBV27, the J gene TRBJ1-5; no clear D gene. CDR3 length: 15 amino acids. Germline V gene data show CDR1 as MNHEY and CDR2 as SMNVEV (reference sequence). Trimming stripped 0 bases from V and 5 bases from J, with 11 bases between. The CDR3 is CASSLSIGHHQPQHF. DNA of the CDR3: TGTGCCAGCAGTTTATCGATCGGGCACCATCAGCCCCAGCATTTT.

The chain uses TRBV2 and TRBJ2-7, with TRBD2 matching 9 bases. The ends lost 2 bases at V and 3 bases at J; junction bases unmatched: 2. CDR1 is SNHLY, CDR2 FYNNEI, per germline. The CDR3 is made up of 14 amino acids. For the CDR3, the DNA is TGTGCCAGCAGTGAATGGACTAGCGACTACGAGCAGTACTTC. Amino acid sequence: CASSEWTSDYEQYF.

The rearrangement joins TRBV27 to TRBJ1-1; 10 bases are shared with TRBD1. J gave up 5 bases and V 6 bases, and 12 bases lay outside the gene matches. The V gene's germline CDR1 is MNHEY and CDR2 SMNVEV (reference sequence). This CDR3 region has 16 residues. DNA of the CDR3: TGTGCCAGCAGATATAAGACAGGGGGCGGACGAACTGAAGCTTTCTTT. This codes for CASRYKTGGGRTEAFF.

This clone occurred once. Other nucleotide sequences from this sample produce the same CDR3. The J gene is TRBJ2-1, the V gene TRBV27; tentatively, D is TRBD2 (6 bases). V dropped 3 bases and J dropped 3 bases, with 9 bases sitting between them. CDR3 length: 14 residues. Germline CDR1 and CDR2: MNHEY and SMNVEV (reference sequence). The CDR3 sequence: CASSLRGSYNEQFF. The CDR3 nucleotides read TGTGCCAGCAGTTTGCGGGGAAGCTACAATGAGCAGTTCTTC.

The chain employs TRBV5-4 and TRBJ2-7; the D is unclear. Deletions cut 4 bases from V and 1 base from J, with 6 bases between. The CDR3 has 12 residues. Germline lookup yields CDR1 SGHNT and CDR2 YYREEE (reference sequence). The CDR3 nucleotides are TGTGCCAGCAGCGGACCTTCCTACGAGCAGTACTTC. Residues: CASSGPSYEQYF.

This clone was seen a few times. The J gene is TRBJ1-1, the V gene TRBV9; the D is unclear. Germline CDR1 and CDR2: SGDLS and YYNGEE. This CDR3 has 12 residues. With 3 bases removed from V and 6 bases from J, the gap between germline ends came to 9 bases. CDR3 amino acids: CASSAHGPEAFF. The CDR3 bases are TGTGCCAGCAGCGCACACGGCCCTGAAGCTTTCTTT.

The V gene is TRBV29-1, the J gene TRBJ1-1, with D uncertain. The germline V gene has CDR1 SQVTM and CDR2 ANQGSEA. The CDR3 spans 11 residues. With 4 bases removed from V and 3 bases from J, the gap between germline ends came to 6 bases. The CDR3 protein is CSVGGHTEAFF. For the CDR3, the DNA is TGCAGCGTTGGAGGGCACACTGAAGCTTTCTTT.

This clone was detected once. Other DNA sequences in the sample encode the same CDR3. This sequence joins TRBV5-6 and TRBJ2-7; D is uncertain. The germline CDR1 and CDR2 sequences are SGHDT and YYEEEE. The CDR3 has 13 residues. The ends were cut back, 0 bases at V and 3 bases at J, with 7 bases in the middle. CDR3 DNA: TGTGCCAGCAGCTTGGGACGGGTCTACGAGCAGTACTTC. Its translation is CASSLGRVYEQYF.

The V gene is TRBV6-5, the J gene TRBJ2-3, with D perhaps matching TRBD1 or TRBD2 (5 bases each). Trimming cost V 6 bases and J 7 bases, with 11 bases left between them. The CDR3 consists of 12 residues. Germline CDR1 and CDR2: MNHEY and SVGAGI. CDR3 protein: CASRRGTHTQYF. The CDR3 bases are TGTGCCAGCAGGAGAGGGACCCATACGCAGTATTTT.

CDR3 loop: CASSLLTRAEQYF. The CDR3 nucleotides read TGCGCCAGCAGCTTGCTGACCAGGGCCGAGCAGTACTTC. The genes are TRBV5-1 and TRBJ2-7, with a weak D call TRBD1 (5 bases). Trimming removed 1 base at V and 6 bases at J, with 11 bases between. This CDR3 contains 13 residues. From germline, CDR1 is SGHRS and CDR2 YFSETQ.

In its sample, this clone was seen a few times. Other DNA sequences in this specimen translate into the identical CDR3. The genes are TRBV5-4 and TRBJ2-3; a possible D gene is TRBD2 (6 bases). CDR3 length: 14 amino acids. The ends were cut back, 2 bases at V and 2 bases at J, with 9 bases in the middle. The V gene's germline CDR1 is SGHNT and CDR2 YYREEE (reference sequence). The CDR3 nucleotides are TGTGCCAGCAGCTTCGGAGGGTACACAGATACGCAGTATTTT. Translation: CASSFGGYTDTQYF.

V and J are TRBV28 and TRBJ2-1, with D perhaps assigned TRBD1 or TRBD2 (6 bases each). Deletions cut 8 bases from V and 8 bases from J, with 13 bases between. Germline V CDR1 and CDR2: MDHEN, SYDVKM. The CDR3 is made up of 12 amino acids. The CDR3 DNA follows: TGTGCCAGCGAGAAGGGGGGACATGAGCAGTTCTTC. As protein: CASEKGGHEQFF. The variable domain in full, completed from reference TRBV28 and TRBJ2-1, reads DVKVTQSSRYLVKRTGEKVFLECVQDMDHENMFWYRQDPGLGLRLIYFSYDVKMKEKGDIPEGYSVSREKKERFSLILESASTNQTSMYLCASEKGGHEQFFGPGTRLTVL.

A remark on this clone: This CDR3 is also generated by other DNA sequences in the sample. The J gene is TRBJ2-1, the V gene TRBV2; 7 positions agree with TRBD2. Looked up from germline, CDR1 is SNHLY and CDR2 is FYNNEI. The J segment lost 4 bases and the V segment lost 4 bases, leaving 4 bases of the junction unmatched. There are 14 residues in the CDR3. CDR3 amino acids: CASSGLAAYNEQFF. CDR3 DNA: TGTGCCAGCAGTGGTCTAGCGGCTTACAATGAGCAGTTCTTC.

V usage is TRBV7-2 and J usage is TRBJ1-2; D gene unclear. The V gene lost 5 bases and the J gene lost 1 base, with 8 bases spanning the gap. Germline values: CDR1 SGHTA, CDR2 FQGNSA. The CDR3 runs to 13 residues. The DNA of the CDR3 is TGTGCCAGCAGCCTGTGGAATAACTATGGCTACACCTTC. It codes for CASSLWNNYGYTF.

The genes are TRBV9 and TRBJ2-1, with D possibly being TRBD2 (6 bases). The V end lost 4 bases, the J end lost 8 bases, and 16 bases lay between the germline ends. Germline CDR1 reads SGDLS; CDR2 reads YYNGEE. The CDR3 contains 14 residues. CDR3 in amino acids: CASSFGGTGHEQFF. The CDR3 DNA is TGTGCCAGCAGCTTTGGCGGGACGGGGCATGAGCAGTTCTTC.

This clone appeared a few times. The chain has TRBV4-1 and TRBJ2-1; D is perhaps TRBD1 or TRBD2 (5 bases each). V lost 4 bases, J lost 5 bases, and 18 bases lay in between. Germline values: CDR1 MGHRA, CDR2 YSYEKL. The CDR3 runs 16 residues. The CDR3 region has the DNA TGCGCCAGCAGCCGAACACTAGTGGGGACGAACAATGAGCAGTTCTTC. Amino acid sequence: CASSRTLVGTNNEQFF.

The chain couples TRBV29-1 to TRBJ1-4; D call uncertain. The CDR3 covers 12 residues. Trimming took off 6 bases at V and 0 bases at J, with 5 bases between the two ends. Germline V gives CDR1 SQVTM, CDR2 ANQGSEA. The CDR3 coding sequence is TGCAGCGTCAGATCAACTAATGAAAAACTGTTTTTT. Translating gives CSVRSTNEKLFF.